One and the same sample provided the 8 T cell receptor beta chains below, sequenced in a study of shared clonotypes between healthy human individuals. Method: immunoSEQ multiplex PCR; TCRdb's copy keeps in-frame clones and lacks some. The sample has approximately 1,500,000 clones; about 98% are singletons. The sample consisted of naive CD4+ T cells sorted from blood. The subset was: CD45RA+ positively selected. These receptor sequences come from a man between 25 and 39 years old in good health.

The CDR3 DNA follows: TGTGCCAGCTCACTAAACACGGGATCCGGGGAGCTGTTTTTT. Protein: CASSLNTGSGELFF. J is TRBJ2-2 and V is TRBV18, with D possibly TRBD2 on 5 matching bases. The germline V and J ends were trimmed by 4 bases and 6 bases, with 12 bases remaining between them. Per the germline V gene, CDR1 is KGHSH and CDR2 is LQKENI. CDR3 length: 14 amino acids. Full variable domain (outside the CDR3, taken from reference TRBV18 and TRBJ2-2): NAGVMQNPRHLVRRRGQEARLRCSPMKGHSHVYWYRQLPEEGLKFMVYLQKENIIDESGMPKERFSAEFPKEGPSILRIQQVVRGDSAAYFCASSLNTGSGELFFGEGSRLTVL.

This rearrangement joins TRBV18 to TRBJ1-3; D gene unclear. V lost 3 bases and J lost 0, with 9 bases in between. This CDR3 contains 15 residues. Germline CDR1 and CDR2: KGHSH and LQKENI. The CDR3 protein is CASSPRTDSGNTIYF. In nucleotides, the CDR3 is TGTGCCAGCTCACCTCGGACCGACTCTGGAAACACCATATATTTT.

The chain couples TRBV7-2 to TRBJ1-1; the D is unclear. This CDR3 is built from 14 residues. The V end was cut by 2 bases, the J end by 1 base, with 8 bases between. Germline V gives CDR1 SGHTA, CDR2 FQGNSA. The CDR3 DNA sequence: TGTGCCAGCAGCTTATCGTCCGGGAACACTGAAGCTTTCTTT. Amino acid sequence: CASSLSSGNTEAFF.

The chain recombines TRBV5-4 with TRBJ1-4; 7 bases are shared with TRBD1. This CDR3 is built from 15 residues. Germline lookup yields CDR1 SGHNT and CDR2 YYREEE (reference sequence). Trimming took 4 bases from V and 5 from J; bases not matched to a gene: 8. The CDR3 DNA is TGTGCCAGCAGCGTACAGGGGCCTCCCAATGAAAAACTGTTTTTT. Translated, it gives CASSVQGPPNEKLFF.

The chain is built from TRBV18 and TRBJ2-5; D remains unclear. V was pared by 3 bases and J by 6 bases, with 14 bases between. This CDR3 has 14 amino acids. The V gene's germline CDR1 is KGHSH and CDR2 LQKENI. The CDR3: CASSPGSTSKTQYF. The CDR3 nucleotides are TGTGCCAGCTCACCTGGGTCTACCTCGAAGACCCAGTACTTC. The complete variable domain, with remaining parts taken from reference TRBV18 and TRBJ2-5, reads NAGVMQNPRHLVRRRGQEARLRCSPMKGHSHVYWYRQLPEEGLKFMVYLQKENIIDESGMPKERFSAEFPKEGPSILRIQQVVRGDSAAYFCASSPGSTSKTQYFGPGTRLLVL.

The genes are TRBV9 and TRBJ2-7, with 7 bases lining up with TRBD2. The CDR3 contains 15 residues. Germline assignment: CDR1 SGDLS and CDR2 YYNGEE. The ends lost 0 bases at V and 2 bases at J; junction bases unmatched: 5. The CDR3 DNA sequence: TGTGCCAGCAGCGTAGGGGGAGCGGGAACCTACGAGCAGTACTTC. Protein: CASSVGGAGTYEQYF.

This rearrangement joins TRBV15 to TRBJ2-5; the D gene could be TRBD1 or TRBD2 (5 bases each). V lost 2 bases and J 0 bases, leaving 19 bases between the germline ends. CDR1 and CDR2 (germline): LNHNV, YYDKDF (reference sequence). The CDR3 is made up of 18 amino acids. Here the CDR3 DNA reads TGTGCCACCAGCAGAAATCTGGACTCTGGGGCTTACCAAGAGACCCAGTACTTC. Residues: CATSRNLDSGAYQETQYF.

This clone was seen a single time. The sample contains more than one DNA sequence encoding this CDR3. The rearrangement uses TRBV5-1 and TRBJ2-7; D is perhaps TRBD2 (5 bases). V shed 3 bases and J shed 5 bases, with 9 bases lying between them. The CDR3 consists of 12 residues. Germline V gene lookup returns CDR1 SGHRS and CDR2 YFSETQ. The CDR3 is CASSWTGDEQYF. The CDR3 nucleotides read TGCGCCAGCAGCTGGACTGGGGACGAGCAGTACTTC.